This T cell receptor (beta chain) was obtained from a study of sequential checkpoint blockade in melanoma. At the level of the study: Arm A got nivolumab then ipilimumab; arm B the reverse, 1:1. After both sequences, patients received maintenance nivolumab.

Regarding treatment: randomized to nivolumab then ipilimumab (arm A) or the reverse (arm B). Patients had received no earlier DNA-damaging chemotherapy. Sorted cells were live CD3+CD8+, lacking CD19 and CD56, from PBMCs. TCRdb's table, derived via immunoSEQ multiplex PCR, lists solely in-frame clones and lacks some. This table holds 10,000 to 15,000 clones, roughly three quarters found once. Sequencing was performed on CD8+ T cells sorted from blood (inferred from file names), taken from a patient given nivolumab and ipilimumab in sequence. This sequence was found in a human patient with melanoma. Some clones in this sample may be carry-over from other donors' samples.

The CDR3 sequence: CASVTRVNSGNTIYF. CDR3 nucleotide sequence: TGTGCCAGCGTAACCAGGGTGAACTCTGGAAACACCATATATTTT. The J gene is TRBJ1-3, the V gene TRBV6-1; tentative D call: TRBD1 (5 bases). The V gene's germline CDR1 is MNHNS and CDR2 SASEGT. The CDR3 has 15 residues. Trimming removed 8 bases at V and 0 bases at J, with 14 bases between.